This record looks at one TCR beta chain sequence and its context. This sample was included in a study of shared clonotypes between healthy human individuals. Germline assignment: CDR1 SGHTS and CDR2 YDEGEE. The CDR3 length is 16 residues. Trimming took 0 bases from V and 0 from J, leaving 10 bases between them. CD45RO-negative, CCR7-selected cells formed the naive CD8 fraction, which excluded terminally differentiated effector memory CD45RA+ cells. This table comes from immunoSEQ multiplex PCR, and its TCRdb copy is limited to in-frame clones, with some not included. The sample has approximately 720,000 clones; about 92% are singletons.

The TCR originated in a man aged 30 to 45 in good health. Sequencing input: naive CD8+ T cells sorted from blood. The V gene is TRBV5-8, the J gene TRBJ1-5; D perhaps matches TRBD1 (5 bases). The chain's CDR3 is CASSLATGYSNQPQHF. In DNA form, the CDR3 reads TGTGCCAGCAGCTTGGCCACAGGTTATAGCAATCAGCCCCAGCATTTT.